The clone carrying this T cell receptor beta chain was counted only a few times. Its specificity is unknown. The sample originates from a study of beta chain features in type 1 diabetes. Study observations and caveats: TCRB CDR3 length was moderately but significantly reduced in all four CD4+ subsets of Type 1 diabetes patients.

Trimming cost V 3 bases and J 6 bases; bases outside gene matches: 7. Germline lookup yields CDR1 SGHVS and CDR2 FQNEAQ. This CDR3 region has 16 residues. The whole isolated RNA underwent reverse transcription, so sequencing captured expressed TCRB transcripts. About 3.57 million reads, on average, came from each naive, central memory and regulatory T cell sample. Libraries were prepared by immunoSEQ multiplex PCR; TCRdb keeps only in-frame clonotypes and omits some of them. The sample contains about 270,000 clones, over 11% of which appear only once. The specimen was naive CD4+ T cells from blood. This receptor was taken from a man in his thirties or forties with type 1 diabetes. The rearrangement joins TRBV7-8 to TRBJ2-1; 11 bases agree with TRBD2. CDR3 region: CASSFSTSGDSNEQFF. The CDR3 DNA sequence: TGTGCCAGCAGCTTCTCGACTAGCGGGGACTCCAATGAGCAGTTCTTC. The full variable domain, its missing parts supplied by reference TRBV7-8 and TRBJ2-1, is GAGVSQSPRYKVAKRGQDVALRCDPISGHVSLFWYQQALGQGPEFLTYFQNEAQLDKSGLPSDRFFAERPEGSVSTLKIQRTQQEDSAVYLCASSFSTSGDSNEQFFGPGTRLTVL.